What follows are 14 T cell receptor beta chains derived from one specimen sequenced in a study of beta chain features in type 1 diabetes. Findings and caveats of the study: In every one of the four CD4+ subsets, TCRB CDR3s were moderately but significantly shorter in Type 1 diabetes patients.

No antigens are known for them. The investigators reverse transcribed all of the isolated RNA, so they sequenced expressed TCRB transcripts. Data came from immunoSEQ multiplex PCR; TCRdb stores just in-frame clones and leaves some out. The table lists some 150,000 clones, about 12% of them singletons, with roughly 1.3% in the top ten. Sequencing input: central memory CD4+ T cells from blood. The source of these receptors is a man younger than 35 with type 1 diabetes.

This chain uses TRBV10-2 with TRBJ2-1; 11 bases fit TRBD1. The CDR3 is 13 amino acids. Germline V gene lookup returns CDR1 WSHSY and CDR2 SAAADI. J was trimmed by 9 bases and V by 5 bases; bases with no gene match: 3. CDR3 DNA sequence: TGCGCCAGCAGTCGGACAGGGGGCGGTGAGCAGTTCTTC. Translating it yields CASSRTGGGEQFF.

The chain has TRBV11-2 and TRBJ2-1; D is uncertain. The CDR3 covers 13 residues. Trimming took 8 bases from V and 0 from J, leaving 8 bases between them. Germline CDR1 is SGHAT and CDR2 is FQNNGV. CDR3 in DNA: TGTGCCAGCCGAGGACCCTCCTACAATGAGCAGTTCTTC. This gives the protein CASRGPSYNEQFF. The full variable domain, its missing parts supplied by reference TRBV11-2 and TRBJ2-1, is EAGVAQSPRYKIIEKRQSVAFWCNPISGHATLYWYQQILGQGPKLLIQFQNNGVVDDSQLPKDRFSAERLKGVDSTLKIQPAKLEDSAVYLCASRGPSYNEQFFGPGTRLTVL.

This clone was counted many times. This chain links TRBV30 with TRBJ2-4; TRBD1 might be the D (5 bases). Trimming stripped 1 base from V and 1 base from J, with 5 bases between. The CDR3 covers 13 residues. Germline CDR1 is GTSNPN and CDR2 is SVGIG (reference sequence). In DNA form, the CDR3 reads TGTGCCTGGAGTGAGGGGGCCAAAAACATTCAGTACTTC. Its translation: CAWSEGAKNIQYF. Full variable domain (missing parts from reference TRBV30 and TRBJ2-4): SQTIHQWPATLVQPVGSPLSLECTVEGTSNPNLYWYRQAAGRGLQLLFYSVGIGQISSEVPQNLSASRPQDRQFILSSKKLLLSDSGFYLCAWSEGAKNIQYFGAGTRLSVL.

This clone was seen only once. The chain uses TRBV6-1 and TRBJ1-5, with D possibly being TRBD1 (5 bases). Germline CDR1 reads MNHNS; CDR2 reads SASEGT. The V end was cut by 4 bases, the J end by 6 bases, with 10 bases between. This CDR3 is 13 amino acids long. The CDR3: CASSGQTGQPQHF. The CDR3, as DNA: TGTGCCAGCAGTGGACAGACGGGTCAGCCCCAGCATTTT.

The genes are TRBV4-1 and TRBJ2-7; possibly TRBD2 for D (6 bases). The CDR3 is 18 amino acids. Germline V gene sequence: CDR1 MGHRA, CDR2 YSYEKL. V lost 0 bases and J lost 3, with 21 bases in between. The DNA of the CDR3 is TGCGCCAGCAGCCAAGATGAAACCGGAGGGTCGTGGCGCTACGAGCAGTACTTC. Its protein is CASSQDETGGSWRYEQYF.

This chain joins TRBV7-2 and TRBJ2-3; 12 bases agree with TRBD2. V shed 1 base, J shed 4 bases, and the junction held 3 bases outside the gene matches. The CDR3 is made up of 16 amino acids. Germline V gene sequence: CDR1 SGHTA, CDR2 FQGNSA. CDR3 nucleotides: TGTGCCAGCAGCTTAGTTCCTAGCGGGGGGGCAGATACGCAGTATTTT. As protein: CASSLVPSGGADTQYF.

This clone was observed a handful of times. The chain joins TRBV25-1 to TRBJ2-5, with a tentative D call TRBD1 (6 bases). The germline V gene has CDR1 MGHDK and CDR2 SYGVNS. Trimming left V 2 bases short and J 5 bases short, with 15 bases between. The CDR3 has 15 amino acids. Written as DNA, the CDR3 is TGTGCCAGCAGTGAAGGGGGCTGGAAGGTCGAGACCCAGTACTTC. This gives the protein CASSEGGWKVETQYF.

V usage is TRBV7-2 and J usage is TRBJ1-5; 7 nucleotides align to TRBD1. CDR1 is SGHTA, CDR2 FQGNSA, per germline. V lost 5 bases, J lost 2 bases, and 6 bases stayed unmatched. CDR3 length: 15 residues. CDR3 sequence: CASSLDRLGNQPQHF. The DNA for the CDR3 is TGTGCCAGCAGCCTGGACAGGTTAGGCAATCAGCCCCAGCATTTT.

V usage is TRBV19 and J usage is TRBJ2-5, with D unresolved. Germline assignment: CDR1 LNHDA and CDR2 SQIVND (reference sequence). The CDR3 runs 11 residues. With 7 bases removed from V and 6 bases from J, the gap between germline ends came to 9 bases. CDR3 nucleotides: TGTGCCAGTATCAATGGGAAGACCCAGTACTTC. Translated: CASINGKTQYF. The full variable domain, its missing parts supplied by reference TRBV19 and TRBJ2-5, is DGGITQSPKYLFRKEGQNVTLSCEQNLNHDAMYWYRQDPGQGLRLIYYSQIVNDFQKGDIAEGYSVSREKKESFPLTVTSAQKNPTAFYLCASINGKTQYFGPGTRLLVL.

The chain employs TRBV5-4 and TRBJ2-5, with D hard to call. CDR1 SGHNT and CDR2 YYREEE come from the germline V gene (reference sequence). The CDR3 has 13 residues. Trimming took 2 bases from V and 2 from J, leaving 7 bases between them. The CDR3 DNA reads as TGTGCCAGCAGCTTCGACCAACAAGAGACCCAGTACTTC. Its protein product is CASSFDQQETQYF.

The chain couples TRBV5-6 to TRBJ1-2; D not resolved. V shed 5 bases and J shed 4 bases, with 12 bases lying between them. The CDR3 has 13 amino acids. CDR1 is SGHDT, CDR2 YYEEEE, per germline. The CDR3 spells CASRIDGPYGYTF. The CDR3 nucleotides read TGTGCCAGCAGAATAGACGGCCCCTATGGCTACACCTTC.

This clone was found a few times. CDR3 coding DNA: TGCAGCGTTGGGTTACTGGGGAAGGGCACTGAAGCTTTCTTT. Residues: CSVGLLGKGTEAFF. The V and J genes are TRBV29-1 and TRBJ1-1; D not certain. The CDR3 has 14 amino acids. The ends were cut back, 4 bases at V and 4 bases at J, with 16 bases in the middle. The germline V gene encodes CDR1 SQVTM and CDR2 ANQGSEA. Supplemented by reference TRBV29-1 and TRBJ1-1, the full variable domain reads SAVISQKPSRDICQRGTSLTIQCQVDSQVTMMFWYRQQPGQSLTLIATANQGSEATYESGFVIDKFPISRPNLTFSTLTVSNMSPEDSSIYLCSVGLLGKGTEAFFGQGTRLTVV.

The rearrangement joins TRBV30 to TRBJ1-5; D gene ambiguous. The CDR3 spans 11 residues. Per germline, CDR1 GTSNPN and CDR2 SVGIG (reference sequence). The ends were cut back, 4 bases at V and 7 bases at J, with 8 bases in the middle. This CDR3 is CAWNGSQPQHF. The CDR3 nucleotides are TGTGCCTGGAACGGGTCACAGCCCCAGCATTTT.

This clone has a handful of counts. The gene calls are TRBV6-1 and TRBJ2-7, with D possibly being TRBD1 (5 bases). The CDR3 has 17 residues. Trimming cost V 1 base and J 6 bases, with 22 bases left between them. CDR1 is MNHNS and CDR2 is SASEGT in the germline V gene. The CDR3 sequence: CASSEVGPSGPRAEQYF. CDR3 bases: TGTGCCAGCAGTGAAGTGGGCCCCTCAGGGCCCCGCGCCGAGCAGTACTTC.